This T cell receptor beta chain stems from a study of blood T cell repertoires in COVID-19. This CDR3 region has 14 residues. Germline-derived CDR1 and CDR2 are MGHRA and YSYEKL. V lost 1 base, J lost 7 bases, and 10 bases lay in between. This table comes from immunoSEQ multiplex PCR, and its TCRdb copy is limited to in-frame clones, with some not included. Of about 330,000 clones listed, around 87% were seen once; the top ten hold approximately 4%. Sequenced material: peripheral blood. The gene calls are TRBV4-1 and TRBJ1-4; tentative D call: TRBD1 (5 bases). The receptor comes from a woman in her fifties or sixties with active or convalescent COVID-19. CDR3 protein: CASSQGTYPEKLFF. The CDR3 DNA is TGCGCCAGCAGCCAAGGGACATATCCTGAAAAACTGTTTTTT.